The present entry profiles one TCR beta chain with its context. The assay was immunoSEQ multiplex PCR, and TCRdb's table has in-frame clones only and misses some. This table has around 250,000 clones, 70% to 90% appearing once. These data originate in a study of blood T cell repertoires in COVID-19. This CDR3 spans 15 amino acids. Germline V gives CDR1 SGHTA, CDR2 FQGNSA. Between the trimmed V and J ends, which lost 1 base and 2 bases, there was a span of 8 bases. The sequence derives from a man aged 18 to 35 who had recovered from COVID-19. Material for sequencing was PBMCs or T cells enriched from blood (not recorded which). V usage is TRBV7-2 and J usage is TRBJ2-2; D gene unclear. In DNA form, the CDR3 reads TGTGCCAGCAGCTTAGTGGTTAGCAACACCGGGGAGCTGTTTTTT. Protein: CASSLVVSNTGELFF.